This TCR beta chain was documented in a study of response to subunit inactivated influenza vaccine. Deletions cut 6 bases from V and 0 bases from J, with 9 bases between. Germline CDR1 is SQVTM and CDR2 is ANQGSEA. The CDR3 has 12 amino acids. There are many counts of this clonotype. What it binds is unknown. TCRdb independently ran MiXCR on the RT-PCR reads; one entry per CDR3 protein. The sample shows 150,000 to 200,000 distinct CDR3 sequences, 7.5% to 10% of them seen only once. Points from the study as a whole: Authors suggested each seasonal influenza vaccination recruits few new T cells.

This chain connects TRBV29-1 to TRBJ2-7, with unresolved D. This clonotype was obtained from a man aged 50 to 59 who received an inactivated influenza vaccine. The sample in question was non-naive T cells sorted from PBMCs, obtained on the day of vaccination. The CDR3, as DNA: TGCAGCGTGATTGATGGCTCCTACGAGCAGTACTTC. It yields the protein CSVIDGSYEQYF.